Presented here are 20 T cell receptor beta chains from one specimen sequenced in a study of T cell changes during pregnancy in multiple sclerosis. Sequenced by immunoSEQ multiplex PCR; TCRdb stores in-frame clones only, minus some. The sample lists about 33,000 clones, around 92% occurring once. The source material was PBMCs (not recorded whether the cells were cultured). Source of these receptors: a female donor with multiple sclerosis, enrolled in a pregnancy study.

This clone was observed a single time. DNA of the CDR3: TGTGCCAGCAGCTTAGTGGCGGGAATCTACGAGCAGTACTTC. This gives the protein CASSLVAGIYEQYF. The chain carries TRBV7-9 and TRBJ2-7, with D possibly matching TRBD2 (6 bases). The germline CDR1 and CDR2 sequences are SEHNR and FQNEAQ (reference sequence). The V and J ends lost 1 base and 3 bases respectively, with 10 bases between them. The CDR3 length is 14 residues.

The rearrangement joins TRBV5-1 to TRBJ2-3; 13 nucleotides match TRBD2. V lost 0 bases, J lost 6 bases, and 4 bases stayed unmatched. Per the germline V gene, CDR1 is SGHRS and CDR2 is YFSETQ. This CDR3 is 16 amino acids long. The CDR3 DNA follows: TGCGCCAGCAGCTTGGTACTAGCGGGAGGGTCTGATACGCAGTATTTT. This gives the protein CASSLVLAGGSDTQYF. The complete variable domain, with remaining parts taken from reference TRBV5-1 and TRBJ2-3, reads KAGVTQTPRYLIKTRGQQVTLSCSPISGHRSVSWYQQTPGQGLQFLFEYFSETQRNKGNFPGRFSGRQFSNSRSEMNVSTLELGDSALYLCASSLVLAGGSDTQYFGPGTRLTVL.

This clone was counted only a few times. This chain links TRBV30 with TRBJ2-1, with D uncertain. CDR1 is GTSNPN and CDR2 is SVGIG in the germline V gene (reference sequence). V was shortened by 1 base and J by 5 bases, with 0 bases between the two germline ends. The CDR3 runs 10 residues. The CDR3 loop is CAWSDNEQFF. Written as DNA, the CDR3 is TGTGCCTGGAGTGACAATGAGCAGTTCTTC.

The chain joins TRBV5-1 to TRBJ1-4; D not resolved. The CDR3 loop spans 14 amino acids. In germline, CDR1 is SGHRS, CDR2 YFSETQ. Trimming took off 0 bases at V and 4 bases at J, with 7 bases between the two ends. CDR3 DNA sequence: TGCGCCAGCAGCTTGGACGGTCTTAATGAAAAACTGTTTTTT. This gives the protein CASSLDGLNEKLFF.

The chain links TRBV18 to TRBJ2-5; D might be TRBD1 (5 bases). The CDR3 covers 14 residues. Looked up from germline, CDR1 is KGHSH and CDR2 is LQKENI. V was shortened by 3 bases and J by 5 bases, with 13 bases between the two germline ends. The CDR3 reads CASSPPDRFETQYF. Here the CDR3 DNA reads TGTGCCAGCTCACCTCCTGACAGATTTGAGACCCAGTACTTC.

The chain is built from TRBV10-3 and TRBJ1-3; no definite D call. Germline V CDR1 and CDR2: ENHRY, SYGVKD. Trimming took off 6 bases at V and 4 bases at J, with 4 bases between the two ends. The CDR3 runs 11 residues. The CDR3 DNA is TGTGCCATCAGCGTCGGAAACACCATATATTTT. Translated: CAISVGNTIYF.

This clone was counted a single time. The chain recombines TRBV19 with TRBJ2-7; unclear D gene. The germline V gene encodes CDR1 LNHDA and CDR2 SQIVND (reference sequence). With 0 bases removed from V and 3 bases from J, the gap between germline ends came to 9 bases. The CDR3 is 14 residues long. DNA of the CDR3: TGTGCCAGTAGTATAGATGGCGAGTACTACGAGCAGTACTTC. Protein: CASSIDGEYYEQYF.

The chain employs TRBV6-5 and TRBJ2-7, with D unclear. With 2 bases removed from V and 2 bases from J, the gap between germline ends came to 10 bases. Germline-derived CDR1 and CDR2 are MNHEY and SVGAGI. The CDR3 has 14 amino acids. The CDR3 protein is CASSYLGETYEQYF. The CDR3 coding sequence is TGTGCCAGCAGTTACCTCGGAGAGACCTACGAGCAGTACTTC.

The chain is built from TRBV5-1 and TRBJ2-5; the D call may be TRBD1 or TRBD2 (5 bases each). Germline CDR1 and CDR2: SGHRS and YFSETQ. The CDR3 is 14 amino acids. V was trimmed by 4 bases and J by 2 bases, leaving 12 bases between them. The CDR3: CASSPREGQETQYF. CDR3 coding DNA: TGCGCCAGCAGCCCCCGAGAGGGGCAAGAGACCCAGTACTTC.

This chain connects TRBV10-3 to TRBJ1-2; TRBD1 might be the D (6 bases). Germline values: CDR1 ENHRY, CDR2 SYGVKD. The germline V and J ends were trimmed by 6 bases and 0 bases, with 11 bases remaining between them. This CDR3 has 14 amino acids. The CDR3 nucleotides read TGTGCCATCAGGGACAGAGCGACTAACTATGGCTACACCTTC. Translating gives CAIRDRATNYGYTF.

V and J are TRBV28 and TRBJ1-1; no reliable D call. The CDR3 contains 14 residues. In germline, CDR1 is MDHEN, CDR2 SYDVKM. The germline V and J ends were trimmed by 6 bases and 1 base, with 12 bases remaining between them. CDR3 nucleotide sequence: TGTGCCAGCAGCTCGGGAGGGAAGAACACTGAAGCTTTCTTT. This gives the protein CASSSGGKNTEAFF.

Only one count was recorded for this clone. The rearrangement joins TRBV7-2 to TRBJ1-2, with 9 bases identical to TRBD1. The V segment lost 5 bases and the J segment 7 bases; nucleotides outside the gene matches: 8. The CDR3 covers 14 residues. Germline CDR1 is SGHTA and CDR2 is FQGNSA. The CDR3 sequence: CASSGTGTLGGYTF. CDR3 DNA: TGTGCCAGCAGCGGGACAGGGACACTTGGTGGCTACACCTTC.

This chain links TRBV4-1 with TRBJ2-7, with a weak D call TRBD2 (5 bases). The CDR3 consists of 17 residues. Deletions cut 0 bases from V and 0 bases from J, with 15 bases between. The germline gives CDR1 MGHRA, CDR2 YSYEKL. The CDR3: CASSQDPVAQSSYEQYF. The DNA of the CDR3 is TGCGCCAGCAGCCAAGATCCGGTAGCGCAGAGCTCCTACGAGCAGTACTTC.

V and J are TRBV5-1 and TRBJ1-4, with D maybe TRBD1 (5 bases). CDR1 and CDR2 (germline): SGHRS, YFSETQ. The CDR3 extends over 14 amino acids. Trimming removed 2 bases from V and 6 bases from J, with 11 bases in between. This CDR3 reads CASSFAGMDEKLFF. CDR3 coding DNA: TGCGCCAGCAGCTTTGCAGGGATGGATGAAAAACTGTTTTTT.

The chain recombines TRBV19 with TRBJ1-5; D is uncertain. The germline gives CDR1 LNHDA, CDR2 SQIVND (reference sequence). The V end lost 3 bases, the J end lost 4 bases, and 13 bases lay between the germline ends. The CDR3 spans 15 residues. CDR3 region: CASSIGSGSNQPQHF. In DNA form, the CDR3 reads TGTGCCAGTAGTATCGGGTCGGGGAGTAATCAGCCCCAGCATTTT.

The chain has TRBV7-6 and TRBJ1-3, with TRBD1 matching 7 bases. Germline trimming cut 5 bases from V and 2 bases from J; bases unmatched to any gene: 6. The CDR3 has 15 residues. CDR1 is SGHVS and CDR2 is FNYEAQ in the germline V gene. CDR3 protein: CASSGPTGAGNTIYF. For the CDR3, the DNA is TGTGCCAGCAGCGGCCCTACAGGGGCTGGAAACACCATATATTTT.

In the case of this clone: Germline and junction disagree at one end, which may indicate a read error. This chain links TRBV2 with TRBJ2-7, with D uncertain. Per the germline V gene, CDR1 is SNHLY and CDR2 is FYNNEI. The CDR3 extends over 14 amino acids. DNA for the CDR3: TGTGCCAGCAGTGAACGTAGGAGCTCCTGCGAGCAGTACTTC. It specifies CASSERRSSCEQYF.

For the CDR3, the DNA is TGTGCCAGGACACGAGGACCCCGACAGGGGGCTGAAGAGACCCAGTACTTC. Its translation: CARTRGPRQGAEETQYF. The chain has TRBV2 and TRBJ2-5, with TRBD1 matching over 10 bases. Germline V gene sequence: CDR1 SNHLY, CDR2 FYNNEI. The ends lost 9 bases at V and 3 bases at J; junction bases unmatched: 16. The CDR3 consists of 17 residues.

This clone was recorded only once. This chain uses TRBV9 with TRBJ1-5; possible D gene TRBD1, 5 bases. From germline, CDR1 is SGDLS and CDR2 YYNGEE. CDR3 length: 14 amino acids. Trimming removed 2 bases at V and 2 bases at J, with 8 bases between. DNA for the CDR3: TGTGCCAGCAGCGTCGGGGGGGGCAATCAGCCCCAGCATTTT. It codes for CASSVGGGNQPQHF.

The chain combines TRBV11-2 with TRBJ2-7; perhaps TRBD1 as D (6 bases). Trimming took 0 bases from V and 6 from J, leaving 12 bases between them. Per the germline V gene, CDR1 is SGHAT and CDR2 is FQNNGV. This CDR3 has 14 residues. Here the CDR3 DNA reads TGTGCCAGCAGCTTAGACCGACAGGCGGGCGAGCAGTACTTC. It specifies CASSLDRQAGEQYF.